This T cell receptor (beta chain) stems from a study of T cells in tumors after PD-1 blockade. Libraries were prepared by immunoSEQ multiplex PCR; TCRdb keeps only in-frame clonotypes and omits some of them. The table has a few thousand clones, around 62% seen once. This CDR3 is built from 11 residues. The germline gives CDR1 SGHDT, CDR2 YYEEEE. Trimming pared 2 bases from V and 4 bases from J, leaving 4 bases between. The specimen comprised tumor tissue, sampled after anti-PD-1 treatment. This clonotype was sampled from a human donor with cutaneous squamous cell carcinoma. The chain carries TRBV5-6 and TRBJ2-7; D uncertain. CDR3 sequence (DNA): TGTGCCAGCAGCTTTGAGTACGAGCAGTACTTC. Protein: CASSFEYEQYF. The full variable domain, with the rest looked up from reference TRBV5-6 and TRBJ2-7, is DAGVTQSPTHLIKTRGQQVTLRCSPKSGHDTVSWYQQALGQGPQFIFQYYEEEERQRGNFPDRFSGHQFPNYSSELNVNALLLGDSALYLCASSFEYEQYFGPGTRLTVT.